This is a list of T cell receptor beta chains from one sample in a study of control samples from healthy donors and cancer patients. Clones were sequenced by immunoSEQ multiplex PCR, and TCRdb holds only the in-frame ones, with some missing. The data hold about 130,000 clones, with over 85% observed a single time. Sample: PBMCs. The receptors shown here come from a man in his fifties or sixties with head and neck cancer. Both conserved end residues are part of each CDR3. D genes are given only for firm matches. Clone size is shown for a subset of rows, as once, few, many or a class of expanded clone.

CDR3 | DNA | size | V | D | length | J
CASTSPLGRLETQYF | TGCGCCAGCACCTCCCCCTTGGGGCGGTTGGAGACCCAGTACTTC | - | TRBV10-2 | - | 15 | TRBJ2-5
CASSSPGLATNTGELFF | TGCGCCAGCAGCTCCCCGGGACTAGCTACGAACACCGGGGAGCTGTTTTTT | - | TRBV5-1 | TRBD2 | 17 | TRBJ2-2
CASSVEQYTGELFF | TGTGCCAGCAGCGTAGAACAGTACACCGGGGAGCTGTTTTTT | - | TRBV9 | - | 14 | TRBJ2-2
CASSVGQGVLAYEQYF | TGTGCCAGCAGCGTGGGACAGGGGGTACTAGCCTACGAGCAGTACTTC | - | TRBV9 | TRBD1 | 16 | TRBJ2-7
CSVPLEQVNEQFF | TGCAGCGTGCCCCTAGAGCAGGTCAATGAGCAGTTCTTC | - | TRBV29-1 | - | 13 | TRBJ2-1
CAWSVGQGRSPLHF | TGTGCCTGGAGTGTAGGTCAGGGGCGGTCACCCCTCCACTTT | - | TRBV30 | - | 14 | TRBJ1-6
CASSLSETHNEQFF | TGTGCCAGCAGCTTATCAGAGACCCACAATGAGCAGTTCTTC | once | TRBV7-2 | - | 14 | TRBJ2-1
CASSELGQGANEKLFF | TGTGCCAGCAGTGAATTGGGACAGGGGGCTAATGAAAAACTGTTTTTT | - | TRBV25-1 | TRBD1 | 16 | TRBJ1-4
CASSLVADRHEKLFF | TGTGCCAGCAGCTTAGTTGCCGATAGGCATGAAAAACTGTTTTTT | once | TRBV11-3 | - | 15 | TRBJ1-4
CASSPEGTDTQYF | TGTGCCAGCAGTCCAGAGGGCACAGATACGCAGTATTTT | - | TRBV6-5 | - | 13 | TRBJ2-3
CASIRGERGGYTF | TGTGCCAGCATCAGGGGTGAGAGAGGTGGCTACACCTTC | - | TRBV2 | - | 13 | TRBJ1-2
CSVGRLAESFSTDTQYF | TGCAGCGTTGGTAGACTAGCGGAATCCTTTAGCACAGATACGCAGTATTTT | - | TRBV29-1 | TRBD2 | 17 | TRBJ2-3